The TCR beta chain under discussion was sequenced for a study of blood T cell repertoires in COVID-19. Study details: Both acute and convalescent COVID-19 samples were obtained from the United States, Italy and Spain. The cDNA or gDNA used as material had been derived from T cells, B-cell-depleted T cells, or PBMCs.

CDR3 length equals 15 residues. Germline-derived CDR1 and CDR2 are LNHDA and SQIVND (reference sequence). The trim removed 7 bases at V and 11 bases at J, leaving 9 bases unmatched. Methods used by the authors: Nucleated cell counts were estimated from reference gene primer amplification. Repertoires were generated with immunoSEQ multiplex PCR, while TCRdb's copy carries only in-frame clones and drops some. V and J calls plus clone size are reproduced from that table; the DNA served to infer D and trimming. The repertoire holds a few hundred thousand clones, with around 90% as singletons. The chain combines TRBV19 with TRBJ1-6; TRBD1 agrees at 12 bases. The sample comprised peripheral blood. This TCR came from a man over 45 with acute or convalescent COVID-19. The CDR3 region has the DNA TGTGCCAGTAATACGGGACAGGGGGCGCGGGCACCCCTCCACTTT. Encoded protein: CASNTGQGARAPLHF.